The following is a T cell receptor (beta chain) sequence with its context. The CDR3 extends over 13 amino acids. The germline V and J ends were trimmed by 2 bases and 4 bases, with 7 bases remaining between them. In germline, CDR1 is KGHSH, CDR2 LQKENI. The data were obtained in a study of blood T cell repertoires in COVID-19. The overall study: Italy, Spain and the United States were the sources of the convalescent and acute COVID-19 samples.

In the study's own analysis: Nucleated cell number was recorded as an estimate derived from reference gene primer amplification. Profiled with immunoSEQ multiplex PCR; TCRdb holds only in-frame clones, not every one. The V and J calls and clone size are taken from that table; D and trimming were inferred from the DNA. The sample carries approximately 44,000 clones, roughly 88% recorded once. This clonotype was obtained from a man in his 60s with active COVID-19. The gene calls are TRBV18 and TRBJ2-3; possible D gene TRBD2, 5 bases. The specimen sequenced was peripheral blood. The CDR3 spells CASSPGSPDTQYF. CDR3 sequence (DNA): TGTGCCAGCTCACCAGGGAGTCCAGATACGCAGTATTTT.